These 2 T cell receptor beta chains originate from one sample sequenced in a study of cytotoxic CD8 clonotypes in ibrutinib-treated CLL. Generated by immunoSEQ multiplex PCR, the TCRdb table keeps only in-frame clones and is missing some. The sample records 150,000 or so clones, roughly 80% being singletons. Sequenced material: PBMCs, taken after 12 months of ibrutinib treatment. The receptors originated from a human donor with chronic lymphocytic leukemia.

This clone appeared a single time. V usage is TRBV7-7 and J usage is TRBJ2-3; 9 bases align to TRBD1. CDR3 length: 15 residues. The germline CDR1 and CDR2 sequences are SSHAT and FNYEAQ (reference sequence). V lost 5 bases, J lost 0 bases, and 3 bases stayed unmatched. The CDR3 DNA reads TGTGCCAGCAGCCCGGGACAGGGTAGCACAGATACGCAGTATTTT. This sequence encodes CASSPGQGSTDTQYF.

The rearrangement uses TRBV7-9 and TRBJ1-2; 7 bases are a match to TRBD1. Trimming cost V 5 bases and J 6 bases; bases outside gene matches: 12. The CDR3 is 15 amino acids. Germline CDR1 reads SEHNR; CDR2 reads FQNEAQ (reference sequence). DNA of the CDR3: TGTGCCAGCAGCCCCCCCCCGGACAGGCAAAATGGCTACACCTTC. Translated: CASSPPPDRQNGYTF. Full variable domain (missing parts from reference TRBV7-9 and TRBJ1-2): DTGVSQNPRHKITKRGQNVTFRCDPISEHNRLYWYRQTLGQGPEFLTYFQNEAQLEKSRLLSDRFSAERPKGSFSTLEIQRTEQGDSAMYLCASSPPPDRQNGYTFGSGTRLTVV.